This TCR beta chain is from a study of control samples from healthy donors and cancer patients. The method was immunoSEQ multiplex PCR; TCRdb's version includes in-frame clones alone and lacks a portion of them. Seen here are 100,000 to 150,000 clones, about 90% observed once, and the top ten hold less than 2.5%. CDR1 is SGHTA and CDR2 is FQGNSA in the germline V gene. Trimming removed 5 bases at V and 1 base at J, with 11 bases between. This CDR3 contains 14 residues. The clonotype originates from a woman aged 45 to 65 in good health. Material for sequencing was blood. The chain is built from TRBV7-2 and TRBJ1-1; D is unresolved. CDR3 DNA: TGTGCCAGCAGCACCCACCCACGGAACACTGAAGCTTTCTTT. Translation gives CASSTHPRNTEAFF.